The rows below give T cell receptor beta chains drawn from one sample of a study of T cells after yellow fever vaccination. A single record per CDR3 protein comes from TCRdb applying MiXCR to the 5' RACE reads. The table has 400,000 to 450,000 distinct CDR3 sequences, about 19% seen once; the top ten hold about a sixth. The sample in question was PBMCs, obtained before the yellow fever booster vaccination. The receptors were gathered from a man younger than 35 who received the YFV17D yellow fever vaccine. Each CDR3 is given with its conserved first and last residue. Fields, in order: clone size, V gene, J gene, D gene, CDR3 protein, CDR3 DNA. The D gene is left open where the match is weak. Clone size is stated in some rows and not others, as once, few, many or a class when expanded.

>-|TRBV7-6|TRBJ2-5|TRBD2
CASSLPRAGGPQETQYF
TGTGCCAGCAGCTTGCCGAGGGCGGGGGGCCCTCAAGAGACCCAGTACTTC
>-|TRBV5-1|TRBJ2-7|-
CASSLRRQPSEQYF
TGCGCCAGCAGCTTACGGCGACAGCCCTCCGAGCAGTACTTC
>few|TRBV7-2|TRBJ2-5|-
CASSFGAEQETQYF
TGTGCCAGCAGCTTCGGGGCAGAACAAGAGACCCAGTACTTC
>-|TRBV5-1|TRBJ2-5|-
CASAELETQYF
TGCGCCAGCGCCGAACTAGAGACCCAGTACTTC
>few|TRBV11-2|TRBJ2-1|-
CASSLGYDNEQFF
TGTGCCAGCAGCTTAGGCTATGACAATGAGCAGTTCTTC
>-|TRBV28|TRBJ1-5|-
CASNLAGDMFQPQHF
TGTGCCAGCAACCTAGCAGGGGATATGTTTCAGCCCCAGCATTTT
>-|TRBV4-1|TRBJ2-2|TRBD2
CASSHVKERGGLTGELFF
TGCGCCAGCAGCCATGTTAAGGAGCGGGGGGGCCTCACCGGGGAGCTGTTTTTT
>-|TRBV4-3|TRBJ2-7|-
CASSQDLIGELGNYEQYF
TGCGCCAGCAGCCAAGATCTTATAGGGGAATTGGGGAACTACGAGCAGTACTTC
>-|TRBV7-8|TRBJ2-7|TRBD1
CASSSTGPPNYEYF
TGTGCCAGCAGCTCGACAGGGCCACCGAACTACGAGTACTTC
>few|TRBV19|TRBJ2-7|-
CASSPPHRDHF
TGTGCCAGTAGTCCACCCCACAGGGACCACTTC